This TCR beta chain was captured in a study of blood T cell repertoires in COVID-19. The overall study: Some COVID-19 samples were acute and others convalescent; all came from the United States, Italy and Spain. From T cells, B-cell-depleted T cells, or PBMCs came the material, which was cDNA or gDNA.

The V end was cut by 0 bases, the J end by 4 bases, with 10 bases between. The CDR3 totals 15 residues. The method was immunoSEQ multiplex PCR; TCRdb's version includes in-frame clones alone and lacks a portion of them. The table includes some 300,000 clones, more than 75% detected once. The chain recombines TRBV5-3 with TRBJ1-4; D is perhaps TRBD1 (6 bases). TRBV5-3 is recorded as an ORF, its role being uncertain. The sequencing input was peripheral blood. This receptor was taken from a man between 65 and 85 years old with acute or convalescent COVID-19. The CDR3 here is CARSLVRGFNEKLFF. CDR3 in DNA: TGTGCCAGAAGCTTGGTAAGGGGGTTTAATGAAAAACTGTTTTTT.